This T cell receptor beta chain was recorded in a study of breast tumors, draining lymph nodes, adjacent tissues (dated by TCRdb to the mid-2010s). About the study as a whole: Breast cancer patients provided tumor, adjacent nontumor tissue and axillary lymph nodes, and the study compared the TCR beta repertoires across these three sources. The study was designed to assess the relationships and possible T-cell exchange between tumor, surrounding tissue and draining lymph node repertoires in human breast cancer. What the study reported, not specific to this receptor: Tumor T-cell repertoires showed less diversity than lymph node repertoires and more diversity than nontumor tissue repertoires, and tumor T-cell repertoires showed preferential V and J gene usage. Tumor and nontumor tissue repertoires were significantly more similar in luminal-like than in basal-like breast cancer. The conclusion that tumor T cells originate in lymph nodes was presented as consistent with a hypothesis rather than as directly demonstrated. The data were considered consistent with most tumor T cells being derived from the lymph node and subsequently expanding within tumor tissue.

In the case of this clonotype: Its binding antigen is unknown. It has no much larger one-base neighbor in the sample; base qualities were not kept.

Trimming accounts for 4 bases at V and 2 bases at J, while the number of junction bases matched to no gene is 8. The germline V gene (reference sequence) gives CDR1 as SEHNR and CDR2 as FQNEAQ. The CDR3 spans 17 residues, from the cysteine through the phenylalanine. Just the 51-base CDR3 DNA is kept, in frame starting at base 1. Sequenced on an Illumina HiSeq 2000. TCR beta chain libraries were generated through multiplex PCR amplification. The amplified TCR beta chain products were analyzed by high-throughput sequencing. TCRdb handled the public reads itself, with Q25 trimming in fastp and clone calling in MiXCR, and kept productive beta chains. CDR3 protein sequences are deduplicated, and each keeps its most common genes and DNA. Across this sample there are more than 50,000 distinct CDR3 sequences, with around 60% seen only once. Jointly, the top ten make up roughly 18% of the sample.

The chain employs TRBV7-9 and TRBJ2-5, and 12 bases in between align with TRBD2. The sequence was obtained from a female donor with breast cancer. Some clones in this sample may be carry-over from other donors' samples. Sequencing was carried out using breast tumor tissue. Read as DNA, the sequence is TGTGCCAGCAGCTCAATACTAGCGGGGGGTGAGCAAGAGACCCAGTACTTC. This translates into CASSSILAGGEQETQYF.